Reported below is one TCR beta chain. A far larger clone is just one base off, so this is likely a read error. Germline CDR1 and CDR2: ENHRY and SYGVKD. This CDR3 contains 14 residues. Every immunoSEQ plate was one replicate of a subset's evenly spread DNA. Data came from immunoSEQ multiplex PCR; TCRdb stores just in-frame clones and leaves some out. The sample has approximately 460,000 clones; roughly three quarters are singletons. This sample is part of a study of shared clonotypes between healthy human individuals. Study overall: A couple of female and a few male donors aged 18 to 49 were enrolled.

V usage is TRBV10-3 and J usage is TRBJ1-2, with a possible D match to TRBD1 (6 bases). The source material was PBMCs. This TCR came from a middle-aged woman in good health. Some clones in this sample may be carry-over from other donors' samples. CDR3 sequence (DNA): TGTACCATCAGTGAGTCGAACAGGGCAAGTGGCTACACCTTC. As protein: CTISESNRASGYTF.